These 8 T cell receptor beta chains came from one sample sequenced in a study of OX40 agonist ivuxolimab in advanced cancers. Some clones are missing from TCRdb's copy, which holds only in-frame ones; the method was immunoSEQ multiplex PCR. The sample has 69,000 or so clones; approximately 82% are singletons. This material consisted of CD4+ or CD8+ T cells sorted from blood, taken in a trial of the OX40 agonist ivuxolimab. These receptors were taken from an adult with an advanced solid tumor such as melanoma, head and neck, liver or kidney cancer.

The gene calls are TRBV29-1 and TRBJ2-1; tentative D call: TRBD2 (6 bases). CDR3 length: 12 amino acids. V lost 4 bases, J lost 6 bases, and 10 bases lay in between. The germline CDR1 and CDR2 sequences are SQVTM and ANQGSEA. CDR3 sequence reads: CSVGTTSNEQFF. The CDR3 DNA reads TGCAGCGTTGGGACTACCAGCAATGAGCAGTTCTTC.

CDR3 DNA: TGTGCCAGCAGTTTTCGTTTACCTACAGGGGTCGACTCCTACGAGCAGTACTTC. Its protein is CASSFRLPTGVDSYEQYF. This chain links TRBV27 with TRBJ2-7; 7 bases align to TRBD1. V was pared by 3 bases and J by 0 bases, with 14 bases of the junction left unmatched. In germline, CDR1 is MNHEY, CDR2 SMNVEV (reference sequence). This CDR3 is built from 18 residues.

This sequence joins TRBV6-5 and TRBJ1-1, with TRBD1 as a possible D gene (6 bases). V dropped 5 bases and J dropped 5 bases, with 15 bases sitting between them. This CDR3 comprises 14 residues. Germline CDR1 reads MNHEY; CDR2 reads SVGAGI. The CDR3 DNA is TGTGCCAGCAGTCCCCTCGAAAGGGGGACTGAAGCTTTCTTT. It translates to CASSPLERGTEAFF.

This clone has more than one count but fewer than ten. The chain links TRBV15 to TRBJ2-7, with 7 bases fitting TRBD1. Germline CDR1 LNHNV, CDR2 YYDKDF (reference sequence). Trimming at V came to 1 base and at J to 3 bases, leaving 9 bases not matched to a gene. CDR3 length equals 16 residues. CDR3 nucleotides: TGTGCCACCAGCAGAGTTGAGACAGGGAAATTCTACGAGCAGTACTTC. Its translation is CATSRVETGKFYEQYF.

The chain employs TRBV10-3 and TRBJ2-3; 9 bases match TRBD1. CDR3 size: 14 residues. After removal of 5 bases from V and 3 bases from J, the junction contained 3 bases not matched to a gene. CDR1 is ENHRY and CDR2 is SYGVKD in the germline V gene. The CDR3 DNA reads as TGTGCCATCAGTCGGGACAGGGAGACAGATACGCAGTATTTT. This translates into CAISRDRETDTQYF.

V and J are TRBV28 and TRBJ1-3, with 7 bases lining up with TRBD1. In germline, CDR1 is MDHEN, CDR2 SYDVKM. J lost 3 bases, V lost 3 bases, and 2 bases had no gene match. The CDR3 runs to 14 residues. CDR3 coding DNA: TGTGCCAGCAGTTTTCGGGACAGTGGAAACACCATATATTTT. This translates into CASSFRDSGNTIYF.

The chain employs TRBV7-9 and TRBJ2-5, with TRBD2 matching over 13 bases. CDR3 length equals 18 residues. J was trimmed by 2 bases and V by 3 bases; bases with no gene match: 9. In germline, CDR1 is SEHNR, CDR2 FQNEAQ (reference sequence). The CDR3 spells CASSFGLAGAIGQETQYF. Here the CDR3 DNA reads TGTGCCAGCAGCTTCGGACTAGCGGGGGCCATCGGGCAAGAGACCCAGTACTTC.

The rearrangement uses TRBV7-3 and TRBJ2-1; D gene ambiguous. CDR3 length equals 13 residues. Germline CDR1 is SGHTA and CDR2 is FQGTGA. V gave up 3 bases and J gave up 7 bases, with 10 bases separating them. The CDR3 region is CASSFSYGNEQFF. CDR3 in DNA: TGTGCCAGCAGCTTCTCGTATGGGAATGAGCAGTTCTTC.